The 6 T cell receptor beta chains given below trace back to one sample, sequenced in a study of T cell responses to AZD1222 COVID-19 vaccine. Data came from immunoSEQ multiplex PCR; TCRdb stores just in-frame clones and leaves some out. The sample lists 200,000 or so clones, approximately 93% occurring once. The specimen was peripheral blood, collected 28 days after the second AZD1222 dose. These receptors came from an adult who received the AZD1222 COVID-19 vaccine.

This clone was counted once. The J gene is TRBJ1-2, the V gene TRBV4-3; 9 bases are shared with TRBD1. Looked up from germline, CDR1 is LGHNA and CDR2 is YSLEER. The CDR3 sequence is 15 residues long. V lost 3 bases, J lost 4 bases, and 6 bases stayed unmatched. The CDR3 sequence: CASSQGQGVGYGYTF. As DNA, the CDR3 is TGCGCCAGCAGCCAGGGACAGGGAGTCGGCTATGGCTACACCTTC.

V usage is TRBV4-1 and J usage is TRBJ2-1; the D is unclear. V lost 1 base to trimming and J lost 7 bases, with 2 bases between them. The CDR3 extends over 11 amino acids. The V gene's germline CDR1 is MGHRA and CDR2 YSYEKL. CDR3 in DNA: TGCGCCAGCAGCCAAGGAAATGAGCAGTTCTTC. Its translation is CASSQGNEQFF.

The CDR3 sequence: CTSSRQCRNTIYF. As DNA, the CDR3 is TGCACCAGCAGCCGCCAATGCCGAAACACCATATATTTT. The chain employs TRBV1 and TRBJ1-3. TRBV1 has pseudogene status. The CDR3 runs 13 residues.

V and J are TRBV10-3 and TRBJ1-2; D is unclear. Trimming left V 3 bases short and J 0 bases short, with 8 bases between. This CDR3 spans 14 amino acids. Germline V gene data show CDR1 as ENHRY and CDR2 as SYGVKD. The CDR3 DNA sequence: TGTGCCATCAGTGAAGCGGCCTCTAACTATGGCTACACCTTC. This sequence encodes CAISEAASNYGYTF.

The chain links TRBV2 to TRBJ2-7, with 8 bases matching TRBD1. Germline V gene sequence: CDR1 SNHLY, CDR2 FYNNEI. V shed 6 bases, J shed 3 bases, and the junction held 4 bases outside the gene matches. The CDR3 is 13 amino acids. In nucleotides, the CDR3 is TGTGCCAGCAGGTGGGACAGGTACTACGAGCAGTACTTC. Its protein is CASRWDRYYEQYF. The full variable domain, its missing parts supplied by reference TRBV2 and TRBJ2-7, is EPEVTQTPSHQVTQMGQEVILRCVPISNHLYFYWYRQILGQKVEFLVSFYNNEISEKSEIFDDQFSVERPDGSNFTLKIRSTKLEDSAMYFCASRWDRYYEQYFGPGTRLTVT.

The chain combines TRBV6-1 with TRBJ1-5; no clear D. Germline V lookup: CDR1 MNHNS, CDR2 SASEGT. V lost 4 bases, J lost 0 bases, and 13 bases lay in between. CDR3 size: 16 residues. The CDR3, as DNA: TGTGCCAGCAGTGTTATTACGGCTTATAGCAATCAGCCCCAGCATTTT. Protein sequence: CASSVITAYSNQPQHF.